The TCR beta chain described here comes from a study of blood T cell repertoires in COVID-19. The germline V gene encodes CDR1 SGHNT and CDR2 YYREEE (reference sequence). Trimming stripped 0 bases from V and 1 base from J, with 13 bases between. The CDR3 loop spans 16 amino acids. Sequencing used immunoSEQ multiplex PCR; TCRdb keeps in-frame clones, though not all of them. The table includes 200,000 to 250,000 clones, roughly 90% detected once. This TCR came from a woman in her thirties or forties with acute COVID-19. J is TRBJ1-1 and V is TRBV5-4; D is undetermined. The source material was PBMCs or T cells enriched from blood (not recorded which). The CDR3 is CASSLAGLGRNTEAFF. The CDR3 DNA reads as TGTGCCAGCAGCTTGGCCGGTTTGGGCAGGAACACTGAAGCTTTCTTT.